The 11 T cell receptor beta chains in this list originate from one sample, sequenced in a study of blood T cell repertoires in COVID-19. TCRdb keeps only in-frame clones here, not all; method: immunoSEQ multiplex PCR. This sample has about 290,000 clones, with around 90% found just once. The specimen sequenced was PBMCs or T cells enriched from blood (not recorded which). The receptors shown here come from a woman aged 40 to 50 who had recovered from COVID-19.

The rearrangement uses TRBV27 and TRBJ2-5; 7 nucleotides match TRBD2. V lost 3 bases and J lost 5; bases outside the gene matches: 6. The CDR3 covers 14 residues. Germline lookup yields CDR1 MNHEY and CDR2 SMNVEV (reference sequence). CDR3 in amino acids: CASSFGGSLETQYF. The CDR3 bases are TGTGCCAGCAGTTTCGGGGGGTCCCTGGAGACCCAGTACTTC.

The chain is built from TRBV6-5 and TRBJ2-7; TRBD2 agrees at 7 bases. The CDR3 totals 16 residues. Unmatched junction bases numbered 12, after V lost 4 bases and J lost 3 bases. The germline CDR1 and CDR2 sequences are MNHEY and SVGAGI. CDR3 protein: CASSLSLANSFYEQYF. In DNA, the CDR3 is TGTGCCAGCAGTTTATCACTAGCGAATTCGTTCTACGAGCAGTACTTC.

This clone was counted ten times or more. The chain links TRBV4-3 to TRBJ1-5, with 11 positions matching TRBD1. The V and J ends lost 3 bases and 9 bases, in that order; junction bases with no gene match: 7. Germline values: CDR1 LGHNA, CDR2 YSLEER. CDR3 length: 15 amino acids. The CDR3 sequence: CASSQARTGGGPQHF. CDR3 nucleotides: TGCGCCAGCAGCCAGGCTAGGACAGGGGGCGGGCCCCAGCATTTT.

The genes are TRBV3-1 (or the pseudogene TRBV3-2) and TRBJ1-2; the match to TRBD1 covers 11 bases. The CDR3 sequence is 15 residues long. CDR1 LGHDT and CDR2 YNNKEL come from the germline V gene (reference sequence). V was clipped by 4 bases and J by 4 bases; unmatched bases: 5. In DNA, the CDR3 is TGTGCCAGCAGCCCGGGGACAGGGGGAGTCTATGGCTACACCTTC. Residues: CASSPGTGGVYGYTF.

The genes are TRBV6-2 or TRBV6-3 and TRBJ2-5; unclear D gene. Germline V gene lookup returns CDR1 MNHEY and CDR2 SVGEGT. With 5 bases removed from V and 3 bases from J, the gap between germline ends came to 7 bases. The CDR3 covers 12 residues. The CDR3, as DNA: TGTGCCAGCAGTCGCCGGGAAGAGACCCAGTACTTC. Its protein is CASSRREETQYF.

The chain couples TRBV20-1 to TRBJ2-1; 7 bases are shared with TRBD1. There are 14 residues in the CDR3. The J segment lost 4 bases and the V segment lost 3 bases, leaving 6 bases of the junction unmatched. The germline gives CDR1 DFQATT, CDR2 SNEGSKA (reference sequence). The DNA of the CDR3 is TGCAGTGCTAGTCGACAGGGCGCATACAATGAGCAGTTCTTC. Translating it yields CSASRQGAYNEQFF.

The rearrangement uses TRBV7-6 and TRBJ2-7; 7 positions match TRBD1. V gave up 5 bases and J gave up 1 base; unmatched junction bases: 8. The CDR3 is 15 amino acids. Germline V gene sequence: CDR1 SGHVS, CDR2 FNYEAQ. The CDR3 DNA reads as TGTGCCAGCAGCGCCCGACAGGGCCCATCCTACGAGCAGTACTTC. Translating it yields CASSARQGPSYEQYF.

The rearrangement uses TRBV2 and TRBJ1-6; 7 positions agree with TRBD1. This CDR3 is 13 amino acids long. V was pared by 6 bases and J by 12 bases, with 8 bases of the junction left unmatched. Germline V CDR1 and CDR2: SNHLY, FYNNEI. For the CDR3, the DNA is TGTGCCAGCAGCGGACAGGAAGGTTTACCCCTCCACTTT. It translates to CASSGQEGLPLHF. Complete variable domain (other parts from reference TRBV2 and TRBJ1-6): EPEVTQTPSHQVTQMGQEVILRCVPISNHLYFYWYRQILGQKVEFLVSFYNNEISEKSEIFDDQFSVERPDGSNFTLKIRSTKLEDSAMYFCASSGQEGLPLHFGNGTRLTVT.

The V and J genes are TRBV3-1 (or the pseudogene TRBV3-2) and TRBJ2-5; 9 bases map to TRBD2. The CDR3 extends over 15 amino acids. Germline CDR1 reads LGHDT; CDR2 reads YNNKEL (reference sequence). The J segment lost 2 bases and the V segment lost 1 base, leaving 2 bases of the junction unmatched. The CDR3 loop is CASSQGLADQETQYF. The CDR3, as DNA: TGTGCCAGCAGCCAAGGACTAGCGGATCAAGAGACCCAGTACTTC.

This clone appeared once. In DNA, the CDR3 is TGTGCCAGCGGGGTGGCGACAGGGTTGAAATATGGCTACACCTTC. Its translation is CASGVATGLKYGYTF. The chain has TRBV2 and TRBJ1-2; TRBD1 matches 7 bases. The CDR3 has 15 amino acids. The trim removed 8 bases at V and 5 bases at J, leaving 14 bases unmatched. Germline-derived CDR1 and CDR2 are SNHLY and FYNNEI.

The chain links TRBV18 to TRBJ2-3; D might be TRBD1 (6 bases). This CDR3 spans 16 amino acids. Trimming shortened V by 3 bases and J by 3 bases, and 16 bases separated the two germline ends. Germline V gene data show CDR1 as KGHSH and CDR2 as LQKENI. The CDR3 here is CASSPSYRERTDTQYF. CDR3 DNA: TGTGCCAGCTCACCTTCTTACAGGGAGAGGACAGATACGCAGTATTTT.